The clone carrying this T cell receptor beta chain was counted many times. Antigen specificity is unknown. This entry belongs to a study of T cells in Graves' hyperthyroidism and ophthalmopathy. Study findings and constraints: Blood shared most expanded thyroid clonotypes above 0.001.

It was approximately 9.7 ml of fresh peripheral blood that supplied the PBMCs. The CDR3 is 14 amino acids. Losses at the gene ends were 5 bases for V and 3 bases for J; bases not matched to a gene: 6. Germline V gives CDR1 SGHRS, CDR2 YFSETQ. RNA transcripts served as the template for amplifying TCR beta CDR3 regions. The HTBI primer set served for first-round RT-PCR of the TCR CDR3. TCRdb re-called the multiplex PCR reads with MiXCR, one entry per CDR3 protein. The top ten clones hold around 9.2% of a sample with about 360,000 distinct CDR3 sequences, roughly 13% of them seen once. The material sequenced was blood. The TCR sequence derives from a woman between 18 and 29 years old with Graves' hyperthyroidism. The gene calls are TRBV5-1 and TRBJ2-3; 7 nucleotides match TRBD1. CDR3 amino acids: CASREGGWTDTQYF. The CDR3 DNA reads TGCGCCAGCAGGGAAGGGGGCTGGACAGATACGCAGTATTTT.